The 29 T cell receptor beta chains given below trace back to one sample, sequenced in a study of T cell responses to AZD1222 COVID-19 vaccine. Clones were sequenced by immunoSEQ multiplex PCR, and TCRdb holds only the in-frame ones, with some missing. The sample carries roughly 120,000 clones, 65% to 90% recorded once. Sequenced material: peripheral blood, taken on day 0 of AZD1222 vaccination. The origin of the receptors is an adult in good health.

The gene calls are TRBV7-6 and TRBJ1-4; 7 bases are shared with TRBD1. The germline V gene has CDR1 SGHVS and CDR2 FNYEAQ. The CDR3 runs 15 residues. V gave up 5 bases and J gave up 7 bases; unmatched junction bases: 10. CDR3 in DNA: TGTGCCAGCAGCACCCGACAGGGCCGAGGTGAAAAACTGTTTTTT. This encodes CASSTRQGRGEKLFF.

V gene TRBV10-3 combines with J gene TRBJ2-3; 8 positions match TRBD1. The germline V gene encodes CDR1 ENHRY and CDR2 SYGVKD. The V segment lost 7 bases and the J segment 0 bases; nucleotides outside the gene matches: 6. This CDR3 has 15 residues. The CDR3 DNA reads as TGTGCCATCACTAGGACAGGGCCAAGCACAGATACGCAGTATTTT. Its translation is CAITRTGPSTDTQYF.

The chain employs TRBV6-2 or TRBV6-3 and TRBJ2-3; 9 positions agree with TRBD2. The germline CDR1 and CDR2 sequences are MNHEY and SVGEGT. V lost 5 bases and J lost 3; bases outside the gene matches: 18. CDR3 length: 19 residues. CDR3 sequence reads: CASSGPIAGAWFGTDTQYF. In DNA form, the CDR3 reads TGTGCCAGCAGTGGCCCTATAGCGGGAGCGTGGTTCGGAACAGATACGCAGTATTTT.

V usage is TRBV6-5 and J usage is TRBJ2-7, with 7 bases fitting TRBD1. CDR3 length equals 13 residues. Germline V gene lookup returns CDR1 MNHEY and CDR2 SVGAGI. J gave up 1 base and V 8 bases, and 5 bases lay outside the gene matches. CDR3 coding DNA: TGTGCCAGCGGGACAGCTGTATCCTACGAGCAGTACTTC. Protein: CASGTAVSYEQYF.

V is TRBV5-6 and J is TRBJ1-2; D might be TRBD1 (5 bases). Germline V gene data show CDR1 as SGHDT and CDR2 as YYEEEE. The CDR3 totals 14 residues. The germline V and J ends were trimmed by 4 bases and 6 bases, with 16 bases remaining between them. The CDR3 nucleotides are TGTGCCAGCAGCCGAGGACAAGGGATGGATGGCTACACCTTC. Protein product: CASSRGQGMDGYTF.

The rearrangement links TRBV6-4 to TRBJ2-5; TRBD2 agrees at 13 bases. Germline CDR1 MRHNA, CDR2 SNTAGT. Trimming took 6 bases from V and 5 from J; bases not matched to a gene: 6. The CDR3 is 15 amino acids. CDR3 in amino acids: CASRRTSGSGETQYF. The CDR3 DNA sequence: TGTGCCAGCAGACGGACTAGCGGGAGTGGGGAGACCCAGTACTTC.

The chain employs TRBV19 and TRBJ1-4; D might be TRBD1 (6 bases). V lost 2 bases to trimming and J lost 10 bases, with 11 bases between them. In germline, CDR1 is LNHDA, CDR2 SQIVND (reference sequence). The CDR3 is 13 residues long. DNA of the CDR3: TGTGCCAGTAGTATAACGGACAGAGGAAAACTGTTTTTT. Protein sequence: CASSITDRGKLFF.

This clone was recorded a few times. The sample holds other DNA sequences that translate to the same CDR3. The rearrangement uses TRBV20-1 and TRBJ2-5, with unresolved D. The CDR3 is 10 residues long. CDR1 is DFQATT and CDR2 is SNEGSKA in the germline V gene (reference sequence). V shed 2 bases and J shed 2 bases, with 0 bases lying between them. The CDR3 protein is CSARQETQYF. CDR3 sequence (DNA): TGCAGTGCTAGACAAGAGACCCAGTACTTC.

The chain links TRBV2 to TRBJ2-2; the D call may be TRBD1 or TRBD2 (5 bases each). Germline V gene sequence: CDR1 SNHLY, CDR2 FYNNEI. The CDR3 has 15 amino acids. Deletions cut 5 bases from V and 0 bases from J, with 10 bases between. In DNA form, the CDR3 reads TGTGCCAGCAGTAGGGACGGCCCGAACACCGGGGAGCTGTTTTTT. Translated, it gives CASSRDGPNTGELFF.

The CDR3 here is CASSIWAGGRQPQHF. CDR3 coding DNA: TGTGCCAGTAGTATATGGGCAGGCGGCCGTCAGCCCCAGCATTTT. V usage is TRBV19 and J usage is TRBJ1-5, with D hard to call. Germline CDR1 and CDR2: LNHDA and SQIVND (reference sequence). This CDR3 is built from 15 residues. Deletions cut 2 bases from V and 6 bases from J, with 14 bases between.

The chain joins TRBV15 to TRBJ2-1, with 8 bases identical to TRBD2. There are 15 residues in the CDR3. Germline-derived CDR1 and CDR2 are LNHNV and YYDKDF (reference sequence). Trimming took 0 bases from V and 8 from J; bases not matched to a gene: 6. The CDR3 coding sequence is TGTGCCACCAGCAGAGAGATGGGAGCGGGGGATGAGCAGTTCTTC. Its protein product is CATSREMGAGDEQFF.

The chain has TRBV7-9 and TRBJ1-4; D is unclear. CDR1 is SEHNR, CDR2 FQNEAQ, per germline (reference sequence). V shed 2 bases and J shed 0 bases, with 13 bases lying between them. The CDR3 has 17 residues. The CDR3 nucleotides read TGTGCCAGCAGCTTAAACTCACTCGAGGCAACTAATGAAAAACTGTTTTTT. Amino acid sequence: CASSLNSLEATNEKLFF. Filled out from reference TRBV7-9 and TRBJ1-4, the complete variable domain reads DTGVSQNPRHKITKRGQNVTFRCDPISEHNRLYWYRQTLGQGPEFLTYFQNEAQLEKSRLLSDRFSAERPKGSFSTLEIQRTEQGDSAMYLCASSLNSLEATNEKLFFGSGTQLSVL.

The rearrangement joins TRBV5-5 to TRBJ1-3; weak D call: TRBD1 (5 bases). Germline V gene lookup returns CDR1 SGHKS and CDR2 YYEKEE (reference sequence). The V and J ends lost 2 bases and 0 bases respectively, with 9 bases between them. The CDR3 has 15 amino acids. As DNA, the CDR3 is TGTGCCAGCAGCTTAGACGGGACCTCTGGAAACACCATATATTTT. This encodes CASSLDGTSGNTIYF. Together with reference TRBV5-5 and TRBJ1-3, the CDR3 gives the full variable domain: DAGVTQSPTHLIKTRGQQVTLRCSPISGHKSVSWYQQVLGQGPQFIFQYYEKEERGRGNFPDRFSARQFPNYSSELNVNALLLGDSALYLCASSLDGTSGNTIYFGEGSWLTVV.

CDR3 DNA: TGTGCCAGCAGGCTCCACGGGGGAGGAAGGTATGGCTACACCTTC. Translating it yields CASRLHGGGRYGYTF. The V call is TRBV6-5, the J call TRBJ1-2; maybe TRBD1 (5 bases). Per germline, CDR1 MNHEY and CDR2 SVGAGI. The CDR3 contains 15 residues. Trimming stripped 6 bases from V and 5 bases from J, with 19 bases between.

The CDR3 nucleotides read TGTGCCAGCAGCTTTCCCCTTAACTATGGCTACACCTTC. This codes for CASSFPLNYGYTF. This rearrangement joins TRBV3-1 (or the pseudogene TRBV3-2) to TRBJ1-2; D is unclear. The V end was cut by 5 bases, the J end by 1 base, with 8 bases between. Germline-derived CDR1 and CDR2 are LGHDT and YNNKEL (reference sequence). The length of the CDR3 is 13 residues.

The J gene is TRBJ1-5, the V gene TRBV7-9, with D perhaps TRBD1 (6 bases). Trimming stripped 4 bases from V and 6 bases from J, with 19 bases between. The germline V gene encodes CDR1 SEHNR and CDR2 FQNEAQ (reference sequence). The CDR3 extends over 16 amino acids. DNA for the CDR3: TGTGCCAGCAGCTCTTGGACAGAAAGAGGGAGTCAGCCCCAGCATTTT. The encoded protein is CASSSWTERGSQPQHF.

The V gene is TRBV5-1, the J gene TRBJ1-2; maybe TRBD1 (6 bases). Germline assignment: CDR1 SGHRS and CDR2 YFSETQ. The CDR3 extends over 18 amino acids. V lost 2 bases and J 5 bases, leaving 25 bases between the germline ends. CDR3 sequence (DNA): TGCGCCAGCAGCTTTTTTGTCTTTCGGGGGGGCGCCTCTTATGGCTACACCTTC. Translation gives CASSFFVFRGGASYGYTF.

This chain joins TRBV28 and TRBJ2-1; 9 bases fit TRBD2. The CDR3 is 19 residues long. CDR1 is MDHEN and CDR2 is SYDVKM in the germline V gene. The junction had 17 bases not matched to a gene; V was cut back by 5 bases and J by 3 bases. The CDR3 loop is CASSPPARLAEDLYNEQFF. CDR3 nucleotide sequence: TGTGCCAGCAGTCCACCCGCCCGACTAGCGGAGGACCTCTACAATGAGCAGTTCTTC.

The chain uses TRBV7-6 and TRBJ2-2; 8 positions agree with TRBD2. The germline V gene has CDR1 SGHVS and CDR2 FNYEAQ. The V segment lost 4 bases and the J segment 7 bases; nucleotides outside the gene matches: 14. CDR3 size: 17 residues. DNA for the CDR3: TGTGCCAGCAGCTCCCCGCGGGGAGCGGGAGATGTCGGGGAGCTGTTTTTT. Its protein is CASSSPRGAGDVGELFF. Drawing the rest from reference TRBV7-6 and TRBJ2-2, the complete variable domain is GAGVSQSPRYKVTKRGQDVALRCDPISGHVSLYWYRQALGQGPEFLTYFNYEAQQDKSGLPNDRFSAERPEGSISTLTIQRTEQRDSAMYRCASSSPRGAGDVGELFFGEGSRLTVL.

In DNA, the CDR3 is TGTGCCAGCAGCCAAATTTCCAGGTGGGAGCAGTACTTC. Amino acid sequence: CASSQISRWEQYF. The gene calls are TRBV3-1 (or the pseudogene TRBV3-2) and TRBJ2-7; unclear D gene. The germline CDR1 and CDR2 sequences are LGHDT and YNNKEL (reference sequence). CDR3 length equals 13 residues. The germline V and J ends were trimmed by 2 bases and 7 bases, with 12 bases remaining between them.

The chain combines TRBV7-7 with TRBJ1-5; D unclear. Germline-derived CDR1 and CDR2 are SSHAT and FNYEAQ (reference sequence). Deletions cut 2 bases from V and 1 base from J, with 15 bases between. The CDR3 covers 17 residues. For the CDR3, the DNA is TGTGCCAGCAGCTTATCCGTCCTTCATGAAAGCAATCAGCCCCAGCATTTT. Translated: CASSLSVLHESNQPQHF.

In its sample, this clone was seen a few times. The DNA of the CDR3 is TGCGCCAGCGGGAGACAGGGGCGCACCGGGGAGCTGTTTTTT. As protein: CASGRQGRTGELFF. This chain joins TRBV5-1 and TRBJ2-2; TRBD1 agrees at 8 bases. The CDR3 consists of 14 residues. Germline lookup yields CDR1 SGHRS and CDR2 YFSETQ. Trimming at V came to 7 bases and at J to 4 bases, leaving 6 bases not matched to a gene.

The rearrangement joins TRBV4-1 to TRBJ1-5, with D possibly matching TRBD1 (5 bases). The CDR3 totals 14 residues. Trimming shortened V by 4 bases and J by 4 bases, and 11 bases separated the two germline ends. CDR1 and CDR2 (germline): MGHRA, YSYEKL. CDR3 region: CASSPGGGNQPQHF. The CDR3 DNA is TGCGCCAGCAGCCCTGGGGGGGGGAATCAGCCCCAGCATTTT.

The chain carries TRBV6-5 and TRBJ1-1; 8 bases line up with TRBD1. Germline V gene data show CDR1 as MNHEY and CDR2 as SVGAGI. CDR3 size: 15 residues. V lost 2 bases to trimming and J lost 10 bases; unmatched junction nucleotides: 12. The CDR3 spells CASSYGPGQARGAFF. Written as DNA, the CDR3 is TGTGCCAGCAGTTACGGGCCGGGACAGGCGCGAGGAGCTTTCTTT.

The J gene is TRBJ1-6, the V gene TRBV6-5, with unresolved D. Trimming cost V 7 bases and J 9 bases, with 10 bases left between them. The CDR3 length is 12 residues. Germline CDR1 and CDR2: MNHEY and SVGAGI. The CDR3 sequence is CASTGRSSPLHF. The CDR3 bases are TGTGCCAGCACCGGACGGAGTTCACCCCTCCACTTT.

The rearrangement links TRBV7-2 to TRBJ2-5; D uncertain. Germline assignment: CDR1 SGHTA and CDR2 FQGNSA. This CDR3 is 12 amino acids long. V was pared by 2 bases and J by 5 bases, with 6 bases between. CDR3 nucleotide sequence: TGTGCCAGCAGCTTATTGGGGGAGACCCAGTACTTC. This encodes CASSLLGETQYF.

The V call is TRBV6-5, the J call TRBJ1-5, with 11 bases lining up with TRBD1. The CDR3 sequence is 14 residues long. Germline CDR1 and CDR2: MNHEY and SVGAGI. J lost 3 bases, V lost 9 bases, and 4 bases had no gene match. In DNA, the CDR3 is TGTGCCAGTCGGACAGGGGGCAACAATCAGCCCCAGCATTTT. Its protein product is CASRTGGNNQPQHF.

The gene calls are TRBV2 and TRBJ2-3, with TRBD2 matching 8 bases. With 4 bases clipped from V and 6 bases from J, the junction kept 9 bases outside the gene matches. The CDR3 has 15 residues. CDR1 and CDR2 (germline): SNHLY, FYNNEI. The chain's CDR3 is CASSGSRGGEDTQYF. CDR3 DNA: TGTGCCAGCAGTGGATCTCGGGGGGGCGAGGATACGCAGTATTTT.

J is TRBJ1-3 and V is TRBV30; no firm D call. The germline V gene encodes CDR1 GTSNPN and CDR2 SVGIG (reference sequence). The CDR3 consists of 13 residues. Trimming pared 1 base from V and 4 bases from J, leaving 8 bases between. This chain's CDR3 is CAWSEGGGNTIYF. In DNA form, the CDR3 reads TGTGCCTGGAGTGAAGGCGGAGGAAACACCATATATTTT.